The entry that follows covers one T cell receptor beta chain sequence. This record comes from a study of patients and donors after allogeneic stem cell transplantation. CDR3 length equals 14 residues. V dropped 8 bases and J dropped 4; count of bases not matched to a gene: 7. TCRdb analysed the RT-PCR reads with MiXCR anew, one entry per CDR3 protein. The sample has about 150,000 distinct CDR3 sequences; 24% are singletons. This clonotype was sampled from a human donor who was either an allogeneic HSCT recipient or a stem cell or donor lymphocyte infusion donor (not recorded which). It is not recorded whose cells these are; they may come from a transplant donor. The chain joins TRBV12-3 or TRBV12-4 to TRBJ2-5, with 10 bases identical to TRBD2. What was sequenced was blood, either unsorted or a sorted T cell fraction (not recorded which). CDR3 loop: CASLLAGYGETQYF. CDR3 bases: TGTGCCAGCCTACTAGCGGGATATGGAGAGACCCAGTACTTC.